This T cell receptor beta chain was retrieved from a study of control samples from healthy donors and cancer patients. TCRdb's table, derived via immunoSEQ multiplex PCR, lists solely in-frame clones and lacks some. The sample consists of 150,000 or so clones, around 94% of them appearing once. The germline V gene encodes CDR1 SEHNR and CDR2 FQNEAQ (reference sequence). Trimming at V came to 0 bases and at J to 3 bases, leaving 10 bases not matched to a gene. The CDR3 consists of 18 residues. This chain connects TRBV7-9 to TRBJ1-1; 10 bases map to TRBD1. The source material was PBMCs. The TCR comes from a man in his 60s with colorectal cancer. This CDR3 is CASSLAEILDRGHTEAFF. DNA for the CDR3: TGTGCCAGCAGCTTAGCGGAGATTCTCGACAGGGGGCACACTGAAGCTTTCTTT.